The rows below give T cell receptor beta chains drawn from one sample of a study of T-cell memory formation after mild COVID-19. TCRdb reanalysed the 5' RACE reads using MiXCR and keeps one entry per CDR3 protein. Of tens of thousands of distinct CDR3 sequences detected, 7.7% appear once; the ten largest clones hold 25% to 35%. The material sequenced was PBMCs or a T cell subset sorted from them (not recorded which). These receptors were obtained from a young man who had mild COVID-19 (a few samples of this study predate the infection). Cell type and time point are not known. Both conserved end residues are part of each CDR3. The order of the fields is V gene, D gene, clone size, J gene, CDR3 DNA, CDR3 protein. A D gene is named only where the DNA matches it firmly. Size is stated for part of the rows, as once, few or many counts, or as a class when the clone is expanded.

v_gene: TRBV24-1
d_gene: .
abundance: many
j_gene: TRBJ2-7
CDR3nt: TGTGCCACCAGTGATTGGGGGGAACCGCCCTACGAGCAGTACTTC
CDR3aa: CATSDWGEPPYEQYF

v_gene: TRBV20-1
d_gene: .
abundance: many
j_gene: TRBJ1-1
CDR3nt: TGCAGTGCACCCTCTCTAGCCTCAGTGAACACTGAAGCTTTCTTT
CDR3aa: CSAPSLASVNTEAFF

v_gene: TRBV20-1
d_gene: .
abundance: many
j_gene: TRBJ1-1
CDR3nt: TGCAGTGCCAGTCGGGGGGAGAGCACTGAAGCTTTCTTT
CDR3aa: CSASRGESTEAFF

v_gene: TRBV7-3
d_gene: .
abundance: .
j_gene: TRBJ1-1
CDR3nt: TGTGCCAGCAGCTGGACACCAGACTCTGAAGCTTTCTTT
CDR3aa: CASSWTPDSEAFF

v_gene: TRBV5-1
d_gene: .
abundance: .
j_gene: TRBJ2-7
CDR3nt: TGCGCCAGCAGCCCACCGGGGACCTACGAGCAGTACTTC
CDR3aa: CASSPPGTYEQYF

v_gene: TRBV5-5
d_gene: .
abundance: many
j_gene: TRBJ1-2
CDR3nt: TGTGCCAGCAGCTTAGTTTGGACGAGCTATGGCTACACCTTC
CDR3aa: CASSLVWTSYGYTF

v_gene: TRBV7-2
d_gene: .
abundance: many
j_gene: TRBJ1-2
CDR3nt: TGTGCCAGCACCCCGGACAGCCCGGGACCTGGCTACACCTTC
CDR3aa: CASTPDSPGPGYTF

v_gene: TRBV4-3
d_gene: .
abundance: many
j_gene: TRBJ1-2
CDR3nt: TGCGCCAGCAGCCAAGGAGGGGGTTATGGCTACACCTTC
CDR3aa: CASSQGGGYGYTF

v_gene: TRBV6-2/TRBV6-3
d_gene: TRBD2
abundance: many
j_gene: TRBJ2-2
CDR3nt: TGTGCCAGCAGTTACTCCGGGACTAGCGGGGGATGGAACACCGGGGAGCTGTTTTTT
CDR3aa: CASSYSGTSGGWNTGELFF

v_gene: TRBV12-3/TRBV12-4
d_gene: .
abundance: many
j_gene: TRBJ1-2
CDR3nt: TGTGCCAGCAGTTTGGGCTATGGCTACACCTTC
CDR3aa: CASSLGYGYTF

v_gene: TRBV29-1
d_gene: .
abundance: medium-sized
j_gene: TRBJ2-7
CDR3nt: TGCAGCGTCCGGAGTCGGTACGAGCAGTACTTC
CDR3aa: CSVRSRYEQYF

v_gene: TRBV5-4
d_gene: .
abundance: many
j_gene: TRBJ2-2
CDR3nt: TGTGCCAGCAGCCTAAGCGCGATGGTCACCGGGGAGCTGTTTTTT
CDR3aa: CASSLSAMVTGELFF

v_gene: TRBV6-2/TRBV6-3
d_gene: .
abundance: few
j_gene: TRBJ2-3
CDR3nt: TGTGCCAGCTCGAGGAGGGGGGGGGTCACAGATACGCAGTATTTT
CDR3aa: CASSRRGGVTDTQYF

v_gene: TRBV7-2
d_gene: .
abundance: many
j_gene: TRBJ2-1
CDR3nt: TGTGCCAGCAGCTTATACGGGGGAAGTGATGAGCAGTTCTTC
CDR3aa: CASSLYGGSDEQFF

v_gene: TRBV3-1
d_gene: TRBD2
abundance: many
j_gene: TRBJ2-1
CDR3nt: TGTGCCAGCAGCCAAGAACTTGGACTAGCCTACTACAATGAGCAGTTCTTC
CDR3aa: CASSQELGLAYYNEQFF

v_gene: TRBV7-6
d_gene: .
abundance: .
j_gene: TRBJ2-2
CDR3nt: TGTGCCAGCAGCCCAGGGACGGTTACCGGGGAGCTGTTTTTT
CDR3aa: CASSPGTVTGELFF

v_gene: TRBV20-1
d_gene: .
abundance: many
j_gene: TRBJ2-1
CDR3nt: TGCAGTGCTAGTGGGGGGATCCGGGTTCGCTCCTACAATGAGCAGTTCTTC
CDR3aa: CSASGGIRVRSYNEQFF

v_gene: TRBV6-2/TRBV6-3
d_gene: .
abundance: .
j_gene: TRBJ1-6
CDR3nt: TGTGCCAGCAGTTTCAGGGAACATTCACCCCTCCACTTT
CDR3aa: CASSFREHSPLHF

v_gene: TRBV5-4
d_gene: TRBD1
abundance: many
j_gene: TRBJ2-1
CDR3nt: TGTGCCAGCAACGACAGGGGGCTGTCCTACAATGAGCAGTTCTTC
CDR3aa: CASNDRGLSYNEQFF

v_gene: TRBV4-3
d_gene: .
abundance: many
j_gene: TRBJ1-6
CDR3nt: TGCGCCAGCAGCCAGCGGGGAGAAGATTCACCCCTCCACTTT
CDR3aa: CASSQRGEDSPLHF

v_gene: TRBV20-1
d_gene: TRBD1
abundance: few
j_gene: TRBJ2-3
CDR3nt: TGCAGTGCTCCGGACAGGGGACTCCCTACGCAGTATTTT
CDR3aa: CSAPDRGLPTQYF

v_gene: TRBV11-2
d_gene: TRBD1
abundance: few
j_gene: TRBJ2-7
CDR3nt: TGTGCCAGCAGCTTAGGCTCGACAGGGAGTAAGCAGTACTTC
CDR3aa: CASSLGSTGSKQYF

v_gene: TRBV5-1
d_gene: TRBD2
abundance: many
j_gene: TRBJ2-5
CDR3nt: TGCGCCAGCAGCTCGGGACTAGCGGGGGGTTTCCAAGAGACCCAGTACTTC
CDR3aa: CASSSGLAGGFQETQYF

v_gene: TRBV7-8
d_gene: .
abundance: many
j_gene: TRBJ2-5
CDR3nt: TGTGCCAGCAGCCCGCTCCTAGAGACCCAGTACTTC
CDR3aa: CASSPLLETQYF

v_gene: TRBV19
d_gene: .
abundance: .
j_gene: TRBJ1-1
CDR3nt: TGTGCCAGTAGTACTCCGTGGGGGGAGAACACTGAAGCTTTCTTT
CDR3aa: CASSTPWGENTEAFF

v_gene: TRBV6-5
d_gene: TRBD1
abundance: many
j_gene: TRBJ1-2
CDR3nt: TGTGCCAGCAGAGTGACAGGGGTTGACTATGGCTACACCTTC
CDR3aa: CASRVTGVDYGYTF

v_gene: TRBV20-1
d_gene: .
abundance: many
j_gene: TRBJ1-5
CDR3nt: TGCAGTGCTAGGGGGCACGGCAATCAGCCCCAGCATTTT
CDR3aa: CSARGHGNQPQHF

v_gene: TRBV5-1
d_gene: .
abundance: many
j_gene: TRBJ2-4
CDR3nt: TGCGCCAGCAGCCAAGAGGCCTTGGCGGGCCGGAGGGGGGGCATTCAGTACTTC
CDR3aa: CASSQEALAGRRGGIQYF

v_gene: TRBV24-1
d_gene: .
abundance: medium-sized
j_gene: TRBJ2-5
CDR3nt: TGTGCCACCAGCGGATGGGGGGAGGAAGAGACCCAGTACTTC
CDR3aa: CATSGWGEEETQYF

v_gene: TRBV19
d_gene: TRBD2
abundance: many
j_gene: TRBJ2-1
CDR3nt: TGTGCCAGTAGTCCGACTAGCGGGGACTTCAATGAGCAGTTCTTC
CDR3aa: CASSPTSGDFNEQFF

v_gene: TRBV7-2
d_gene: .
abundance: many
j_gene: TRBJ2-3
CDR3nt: TGTGCCAGCAGCTTATTTGGAAGCACAGATACGCAGTATTTT
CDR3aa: CASSLFGSTDTQYF

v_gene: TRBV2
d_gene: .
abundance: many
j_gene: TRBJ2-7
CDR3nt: TGTGCCAGCAGTGAAGCTTGGGGGAGCTCCTACGAGCAGTACTTC
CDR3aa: CASSEAWGSSYEQYF

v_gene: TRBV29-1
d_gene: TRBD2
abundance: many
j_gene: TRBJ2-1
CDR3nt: TGCAGCGTTGTCCGTCGGCGGGGGGGCGTGAATGAGCAGTTCTTC
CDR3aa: CSVVRRRGGVNEQFF

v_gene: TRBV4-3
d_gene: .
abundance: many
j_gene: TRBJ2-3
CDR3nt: TGCGCCAGCAGCCAAGATCAGGCGGCAACAGATACGCAGTATTTT
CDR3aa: CASSQDQAATDTQYF

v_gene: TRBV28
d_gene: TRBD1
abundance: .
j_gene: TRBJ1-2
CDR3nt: TGTGCCAGCCTAACAGGGGGGCACGGGTATGGCTACACCTTC
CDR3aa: CASLTGGHGYGYTF

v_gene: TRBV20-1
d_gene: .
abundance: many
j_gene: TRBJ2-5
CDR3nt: TGCAGTGCTAGTCCCCTGATAGCGGCCCAAGAGACCCAGTACTTC
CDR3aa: CSASPLIAAQETQYF

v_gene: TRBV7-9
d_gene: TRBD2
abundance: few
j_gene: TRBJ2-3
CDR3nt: TGTGCCAGCAGCCCCCGAGGGCGGGGGGGCACAGATACGCAGTATTTT
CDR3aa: CASSPRGRGGTDTQYF

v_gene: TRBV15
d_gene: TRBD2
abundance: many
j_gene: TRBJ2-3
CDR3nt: TGTGCCACCAGCAGAGAGCGGGGGGGCCCAGATACGCAGTATTTT
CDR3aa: CATSRERGGPDTQYF

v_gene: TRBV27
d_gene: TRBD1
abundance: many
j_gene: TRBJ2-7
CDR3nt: TGTGCCAGCAGTTTACTCGGGACAGGGGACGAGCAGTACTTC
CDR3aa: CASSLLGTGDEQYF

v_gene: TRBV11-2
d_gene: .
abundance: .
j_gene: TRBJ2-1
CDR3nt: TGTGCCAGCAGCCTGAACAGGAATGAGCAGTTCTTC
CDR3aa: CASSLNRNEQFF

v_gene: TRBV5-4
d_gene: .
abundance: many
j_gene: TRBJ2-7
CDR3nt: TGTGCCAGCAGCTTGGAACACGCGAGCGAGCAGTACTTC
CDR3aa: CASSLEHASEQYF

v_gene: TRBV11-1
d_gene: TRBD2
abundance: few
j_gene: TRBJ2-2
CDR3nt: TGTGCCAGCAGCCTAGCGGGGGGCACCGGGGAGCTGTTTTTT
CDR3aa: CASSLAGGTGELFF

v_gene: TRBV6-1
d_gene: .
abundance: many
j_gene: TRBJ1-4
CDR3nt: TGTGCCAGCAGTTGGGATTTTCGTTCGTCCGCCTTTAATGAAAAACTGTTTTTT
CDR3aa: CASSWDFRSSAFNEKLFF

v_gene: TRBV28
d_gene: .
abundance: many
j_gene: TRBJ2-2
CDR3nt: TGTGCCAGCAGTTTAGGCGCTAGAGAAACCGGGGAGCTGTTTTTT
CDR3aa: CASSLGARETGELFF

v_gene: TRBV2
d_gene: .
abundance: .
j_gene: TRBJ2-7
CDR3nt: TGTGCCAGCAGTGAAGTAGGGCAAGAGCAGTACTTC
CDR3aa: CASSEVGQEQYF

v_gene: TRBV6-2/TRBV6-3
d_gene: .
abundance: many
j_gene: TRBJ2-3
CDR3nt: TGTGCCAGCAGTTACGGGGCGGGGGCCCGTCAAGGAACGCAGTATTTT
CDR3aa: CASSYGAGARQGTQYF

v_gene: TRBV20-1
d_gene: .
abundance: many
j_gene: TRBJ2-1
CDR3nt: TGCAGTGCTAGAGATCTCTTGAAGGGCGTTAGCTCCTACAATGAGCAGTTCTTC
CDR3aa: CSARDLLKGVSSYNEQFF

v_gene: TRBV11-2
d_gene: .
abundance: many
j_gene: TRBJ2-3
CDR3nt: TGTGCCAGCAGCTTGGCGTACCTGGATACGCAGTATTTT
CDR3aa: CASSLAYLDTQYF

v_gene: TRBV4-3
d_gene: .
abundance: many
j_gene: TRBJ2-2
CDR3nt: TGCGCCAGCAGCTGGGGGTCCGGGGAGCTGTTTTTT
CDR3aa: CASSWGSGELFF

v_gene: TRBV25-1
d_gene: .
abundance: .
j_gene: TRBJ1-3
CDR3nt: TGTGCCAGCACTTGGGAATGGGGAAACACCATATATTTT
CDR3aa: CASTWEWGNTIYF

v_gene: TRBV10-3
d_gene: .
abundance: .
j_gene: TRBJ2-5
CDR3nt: TGTGCCATCAGTGACGCTACAAGGGATGAAGAGACCCAGTACTTC
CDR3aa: CAISDATRDEETQYF

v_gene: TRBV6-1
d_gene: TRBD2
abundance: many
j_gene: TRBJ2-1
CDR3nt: TGTGCCAGCAGTGACCCAGGTGCGGGGGGGCAAGATGAGCAGTTCTTC
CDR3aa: CASSDPGAGGQDEQFF